This T cell receptor beta chain was retrieved from a study of spatial heterogeneity in lung cancer. Study context: Alpha-chain sequences were detected in numbers that were consistently lower than beta-chain sequences.

The time point was: sample taken at primary tumor resection. The sequenced material consisted of unsorted whole RNA from tumor, nontumor lung or frozen PBMC. The CDR3 contains 13 residues. Germline CDR1 and CDR2: SQVTM and ANQGSEA. Trimming took off 4 bases at V and 7 bases at J, with 13 bases between the two ends. TCRdb re-analysed the 5' RACE reads in MiXCR, keeping a single row per CDR3 protein. The data show around 95,000 distinct CDR3 sequences, 3.5% to 5% seen once. General observations from the study: Tallies of expanded TCRs, which were sorted into ubiquitous and regional groups, correlated with counts of ubiquitous and regional nonsynonymous mutations, respectively. Counts of expanded alpha and beta TCRs within tumors tracked the tumor nonsynonymous mutation count.

At least ten counts were recorded for this clonotype. What it recognizes is unknown. The source of this sequence is a male donor with early-stage non-small cell lung cancer. The chain couples TRBV29-1 to TRBJ1-4; TRBD1 might be the D (6 bases). This specimen consisted of lung tumor tissue, obtained at surgery. The DNA of the CDR3 is TGCAGCGTTGGTTCACAGGGAGGTGAAAAACTGTTTTTT. Its translation is CSVGSQGGEKLFF.